These 6 T cell receptor beta chains came from one sample sequenced in a study of T-cell reconstitution after alpha-beta-depleted transplantation in children. Unique molecular identifiers were built into the TCRbeta library. TCRdb itself ran the PCR reads through MiXCR, one entry per CDR3 protein. The table lists 670,000 or so distinct CDR3 sequences, around 14% of them singletons. The sample in question was PBMCs, obtained before TCRalphabeta/CD19-depleted stem cell transplant. These receptors all stem from a girl aged 2-9 years with congenital amegakaryocytic thrombocytopenia, due to receive a stem cell transplant.

This clonotype was counted a few times. This chain joins TRBV5-1 and TRBJ2-4; 10 bases match TRBD1. J lost 8 bases, V lost 4 bases, and 6 bases had no gene match. The CDR3 is made up of 14 amino acids. The germline gives CDR1 SGHRS, CDR2 YFSETQ. The CDR3 DNA sequence: TGCGCCAGCAGCAGGGACAGGGGCTTTGACATTCAGTACTTC. It is translated as CASSRDRGFDIQYF.

In its sample, this clonotype was seen a few times. The chain has TRBV20-1 and TRBJ2-4, with a possible D match to TRBD2 (6 bases). Trimming cost V 6 bases and J 0 bases, with 12 bases left between them. CDR3 length equals 14 residues. CDR1 is DFQATT and CDR2 is SNEGSKA in the germline V gene (reference sequence). The CDR3 region has the DNA TGCAGTGCAAAGCTAGCGTTAGCCAAAAACATTCAGTACTTC. The encoded protein is CSAKLALAKNIQYF.

This clonotype was detected ten times or more. CDR3 in amino acids: CASTLSGSSYNEQFF. The CDR3 bases are TGTGCCAGCACCCTGAGCGGGAGCTCCTACAATGAGCAGTTCTTC. The chain carries TRBV12-3 or TRBV12-4 and TRBJ2-1; 8 bases fit TRBD2. The CDR3 totals 15 residues. The V gene end was trimmed by 7 bases and the J gene end by 0 bases; junction bases not matched to a gene: 5.

This clonotype appeared many times. The V and J genes are TRBV20-1 and TRBJ1-4; TRBD1 aligns across 9 bases. The germline V gene has CDR1 DFQATT and CDR2 SNEGSKA (reference sequence). The CDR3 runs to 15 residues. Trimming cost V 5 bases and J 0 bases; bases outside gene matches: 4. Here the CDR3 DNA reads TGCAGTGCTGGACAGGGGACCTCAACTAATGAAAAACTGTTTTTT. Its protein product is CSAGQGTSTNEKLFF.

Details on this clonotype: The CDR3 carries no conserved terminal phenylalanine or tryptophan, so it likely arises from a read error. The DNA is left out, because the CDR3 cannot be placed on it with certainty; the CDR3 is given as TCRdb lists it. This chain links TRBV7-9 with TRBJ1-5; the table assigns TRBD1, which was not confirmed against the DNA. The germline V gene has CDR1 SEHNR and CDR2 FQNEAQ (reference sequence). The CDR3 region is 14 residues in length, termini included. The CDR3 loop reads CASSTKPGQSAPAP.

This chain joins TRBV27 and TRBJ2-2, with TRBD1 as a possible D gene (6 bases). V dropped 2 bases and J dropped 3 bases, with 22 bases sitting between them. The CDR3 spans 19 residues. CDR1 and CDR2 from the germline V gene are MNHEY and SMNVEV (reference sequence). The CDR3: CASSLAITGYRAYTGELFF. The CDR3 DNA sequence: TGTGCCAGCAGTTTAGCCATTACGGGGTACAGGGCTTACACCGGGGAGCTGTTTTTT.